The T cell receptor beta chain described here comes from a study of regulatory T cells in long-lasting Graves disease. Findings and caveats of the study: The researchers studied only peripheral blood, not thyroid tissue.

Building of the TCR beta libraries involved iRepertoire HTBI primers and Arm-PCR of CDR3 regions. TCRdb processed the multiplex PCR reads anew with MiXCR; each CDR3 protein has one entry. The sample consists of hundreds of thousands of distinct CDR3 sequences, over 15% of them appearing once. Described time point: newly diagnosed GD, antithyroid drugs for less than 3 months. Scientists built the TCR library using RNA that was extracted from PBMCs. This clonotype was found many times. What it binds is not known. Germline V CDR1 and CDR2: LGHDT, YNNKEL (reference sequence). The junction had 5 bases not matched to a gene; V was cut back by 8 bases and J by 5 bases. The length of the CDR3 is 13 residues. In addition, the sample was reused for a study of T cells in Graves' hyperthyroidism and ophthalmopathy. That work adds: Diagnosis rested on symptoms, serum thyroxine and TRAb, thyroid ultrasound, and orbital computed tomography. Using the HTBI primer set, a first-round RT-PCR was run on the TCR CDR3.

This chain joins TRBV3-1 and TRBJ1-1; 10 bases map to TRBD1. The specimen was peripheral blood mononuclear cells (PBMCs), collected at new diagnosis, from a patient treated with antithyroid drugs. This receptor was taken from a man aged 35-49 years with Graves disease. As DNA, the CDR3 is TGTGCCAGCGGACAGGGGGTATGGACTGAAGCTTTCTTT. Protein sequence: CASGQGVWTEAFF. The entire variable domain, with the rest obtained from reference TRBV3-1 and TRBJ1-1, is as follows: DTAVSQTPKYLVTQMGNDKSIKCEQNLGHDTMYWYKQDSKKFLKIMFSYNNKELIINETVPNRFSPKSPDKAHLNLHINSLELGDSAVYFCASGQGVWTEAFFGQGTRLTVV.